A selection of T cell receptor beta chains follows, all from one sample in a study of T cells in Graves' hyperthyroidism and ophthalmopathy. MiXCR was run by TCRdb on the multiplex PCR reads, yielding one entry per CDR3 protein. The sample has around 700,000 distinct CDR3 sequences, around 20% seen once. The sample was blood. The receptors were gathered from a woman aged 45-59 years with Graves' hyperthyroidism that later progressed to Graves' ophthalmopathy. CDR3s include the opening cysteine and the closing phenylalanine or tryptophan. Each record gives: clone size, D gene, J gene, V gene, CDR3 DNA, CDR3 protein. The D gene is left open where the match is weak. Expanded clones are given a class, and other clones once, few, many or no size at all.

few | NA | TRBJ1-5 | TRBV6-1 | TGTGCCAGCAGGGTAACCGGGATCTATCAGCCCCAGCATTTT | CASRVTGIYQPQHF
many | TRBD1 | TRBJ1-2 | TRBV2 | TGTGCCAGCACGGACAGGGTACTATATGGCTACACCTTC | CASTDRVLYGYTF
many | TRBD2 | TRBJ2-1 | TRBV20-1 | TGCAGTGCTGCGCGGGGGCGGGGGGATAATGAGCAGTTCTTC | CSAARGRGDNEQFF
many | NA | TRBJ2-1 | TRBV20-1 | TGCAGTGCCCAGCTTATAACCTTCTCCTACAATGAGCAGTTCTTC | CSAQLITFSYNEQFF
NA | TRBD1 | TRBJ2-1 | TRBV11-2 | TGTGCCAGCAGCCAGGACAGGGAATTCTACAATGAGCAGTTCTTC | CASSQDREFYNEQFF
NA | NA | TRBJ2-2 | TRBV11-3 | TGTGCCAGCAGCTCTAGCAGGGGTTTGGACACCGGGGAGCTGTTTTTT | CASSSSRGLDTGELFF
many | TRBD1 | TRBJ2-3 | TRBV3-1 | TGTGCCAGCAGCACCCGGCGGGACAGGAGGACAGATACGCAGTATTTT | CASSTRRDRRTDTQYF
many | NA | TRBJ2-3 | TRBV7-2 | TGTGCCAGCAGCTTTTCGGGGGGCTTGGCAGATACGCAGTATTTT | CASSFSGGLADTQYF
many | NA | TRBJ1-5 | TRBV27 | TGTGCCAGCAGTTTATCGATCCTCAGTGCCAATCAGCCCCAGCATTTT | CASSLSILSANQPQHF
few | NA | TRBJ1-3 | TRBV9 | TGTGCCAGCAGCGTAGGGGGGTTCTCTGGAAACACCATATATTTT | CASSVGGFSGNTIYF
few | NA | TRBJ2-2 | TRBV4-2 | TGTGCCAGCAGCCGAAACCCCGGGACATCGAACACCGGGGAGCTGTTTTTT | CASSRNPGTSNTGELFF
NA | NA | TRBJ2-3 | TRBV27 | TGTGCCACCACTAGGGATTCCACAGATACGCAGTATTTT | CATTRDSTDTQYF
many | NA | TRBJ2-7 | TRBV20-1 | TGCAGTGCCGGGTCCCAGGGACGTAGCCTTTACGAGCAGTACTTC | CSAGSQGRSLYEQYF
NA | NA | TRBJ1-1 | TRBV6-1 | TGTGCCAGCAGCCTGCGCTGGCCGAACACTGAAGCTTTCTTT | CASSLRWPNTEAFF
NA | NA | TRBJ2-1 | TRBV18 | TGTGCCAGCTCACCACCCACGGTCCGGGGGCTTCAGTTCTTC | CASSPPTVRGLQFF
once | TRBD1 | TRBJ2-1 | TRBV5-1 | TGCGCCAGCAGCTTGACACAGGGGGCGATCGATGAGCAGTTCTTC | CASSLTQGAIDEQFF
NA | TRBD1 | TRBJ1-5 | TRBV25-1 | TGTGCCAGCAGTGAATTAGGACAGGCCGCGTCCCAGCATTTT | CASSELGQAASQHF